This T cell receptor beta chain originates from a study of regulatory T cells in long-lasting Graves disease. At the level of the study: Antithyroid drugs had been taken by newly diagnosed Graves' patients for under 3 months. Broader study findings: Among the persistent patients, 2,741 public clonotypes were shared, more than the approximately 970 shared among new patients. Study of thyroid tissue was not done, with only peripheral blood studied.

Sequencing libraries for TCR beta were prepared with iRepertoire HTBI primers and Arm-PCR of CDR3 regions. Each CDR3 protein is one row after TCRdb ran MiXCR on the multiplex PCR reads. The sample contains a few hundred thousand distinct CDR3 sequences, over 15% of which appear only once. As to this clonotype: What it binds is not known.

Time point indicated: newly diagnosed GD, antithyroid drugs for less than 3 months. RNA from PBMCs was the source of the TCR library. Trimming took off 1 base at V and 6 bases at J, with 4 bases between the two ends. This CDR3 spans 12 amino acids. The same data also went into a second study, on T cells in Graves' hyperthyroidism and ophthalmopathy. That report adds: Blood held most thyroid clonotypes expanded above 0.001 frequency.

The receptor was derived from a man aged 35 to 55 with Graves disease. V gene TRBV12-3 or TRBV12-4 combines with J gene TRBJ2-4; D remains ambiguous. This sample comprised peripheral blood mononuclear cells (PBMCs), obtained at new diagnosis, from a patient treated with antithyroid drugs. Here the CDR3 DNA reads TGTGCCAGCAGTTTAGTTCTAAACATTCAGTACTTC. It translates to CASSLVLNIQYF.